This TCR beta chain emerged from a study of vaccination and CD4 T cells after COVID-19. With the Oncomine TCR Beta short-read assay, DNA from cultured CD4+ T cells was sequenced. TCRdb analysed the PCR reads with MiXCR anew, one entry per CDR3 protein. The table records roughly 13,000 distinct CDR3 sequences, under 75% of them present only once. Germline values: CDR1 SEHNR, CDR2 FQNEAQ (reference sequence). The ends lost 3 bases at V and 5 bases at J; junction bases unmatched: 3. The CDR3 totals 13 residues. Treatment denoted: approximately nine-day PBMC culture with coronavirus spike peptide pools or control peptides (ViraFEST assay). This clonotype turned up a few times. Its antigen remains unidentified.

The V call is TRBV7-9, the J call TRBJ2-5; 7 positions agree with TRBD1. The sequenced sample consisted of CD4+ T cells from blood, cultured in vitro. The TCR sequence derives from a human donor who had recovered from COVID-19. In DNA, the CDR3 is TGTGCCAGCAGCTTCGGACAGGTGGAGACCCAGTACTTC. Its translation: CASSFGQVETQYF.